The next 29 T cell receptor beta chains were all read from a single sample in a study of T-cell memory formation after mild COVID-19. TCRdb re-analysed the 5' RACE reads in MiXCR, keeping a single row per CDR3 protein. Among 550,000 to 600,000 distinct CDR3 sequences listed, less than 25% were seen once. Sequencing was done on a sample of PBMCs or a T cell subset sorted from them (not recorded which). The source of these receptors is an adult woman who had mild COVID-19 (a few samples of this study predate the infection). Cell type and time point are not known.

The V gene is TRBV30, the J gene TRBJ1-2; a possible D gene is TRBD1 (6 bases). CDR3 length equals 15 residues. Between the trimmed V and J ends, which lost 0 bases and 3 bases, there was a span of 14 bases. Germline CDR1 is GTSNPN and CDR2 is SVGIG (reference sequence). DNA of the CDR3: TGTGCCTGGAGTGTAATCCAGGGGCCATACTATGGCTACACCTTC. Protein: CAWSVIQGPYYGYTF.

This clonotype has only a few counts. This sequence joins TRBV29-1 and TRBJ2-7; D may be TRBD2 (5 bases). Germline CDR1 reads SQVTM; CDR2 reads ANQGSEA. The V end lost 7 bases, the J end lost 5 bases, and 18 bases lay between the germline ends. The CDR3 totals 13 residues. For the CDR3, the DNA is TGCAGCGCCTCGAAACGGGGAGACCACGAGCAGTACTTC. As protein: CSASKRGDHEQYF.

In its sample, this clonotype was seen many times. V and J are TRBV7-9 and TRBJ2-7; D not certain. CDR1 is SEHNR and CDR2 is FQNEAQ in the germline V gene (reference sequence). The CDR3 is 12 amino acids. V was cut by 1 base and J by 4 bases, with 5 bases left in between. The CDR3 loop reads CASSLETYEQYF. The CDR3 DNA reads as TGTGCCAGCAGCTTAGAAACGTACGAGCAGTACTTC.

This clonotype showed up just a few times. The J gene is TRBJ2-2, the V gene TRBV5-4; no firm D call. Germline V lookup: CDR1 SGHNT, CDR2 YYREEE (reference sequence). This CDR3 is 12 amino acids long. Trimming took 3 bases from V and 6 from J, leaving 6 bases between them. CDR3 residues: CASSSLPGELFF. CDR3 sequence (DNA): TGTGCCAGCAGCTCGCTCCCCGGGGAGCTGTTTTTT.

CDR3 DNA: TGTGCCAGCAGCTTAGCCAGGGGAGGGTCCCAAGAGACCCAGTACTTC. It codes for CASSLARGGSQETQYF. The chain uses TRBV7-7 and TRBJ2-5, with a possible D match to TRBD2 (7 bases). Between the trimmed V and J ends, which lost 0 bases and 1 base, there was a span of 12 bases. CDR1 is SSHAT, CDR2 FNYEAQ, per germline (reference sequence). CDR3 length: 16 amino acids.

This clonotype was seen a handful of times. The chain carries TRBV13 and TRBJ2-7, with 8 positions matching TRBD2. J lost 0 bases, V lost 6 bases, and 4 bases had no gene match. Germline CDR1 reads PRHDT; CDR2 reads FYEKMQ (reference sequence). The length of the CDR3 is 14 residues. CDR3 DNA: TGTGCCAGCAGGCGGGGGGTTAGCTCCTACGAGCAGTACTTC. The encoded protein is CASRRGVSSYEQYF.

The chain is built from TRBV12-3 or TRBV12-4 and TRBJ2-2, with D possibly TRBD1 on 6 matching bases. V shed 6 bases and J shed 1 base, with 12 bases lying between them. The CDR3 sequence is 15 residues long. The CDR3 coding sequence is TGTGCCAGCAGCTCTGGACAGCTGAACACCGGGGAGCTGTTTTTT. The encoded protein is CASSSGQLNTGELFF.

The CDR3 here is CASRRDRNTEAFF. DNA for the CDR3: TGTGCCAGCAGGAGGGACAGGAACACTGAAGCTTTCTTT. The chain joins TRBV7-2 to TRBJ1-1, with TRBD1 matching over 7 bases. The J segment lost 1 base and the V segment lost 6 bases, leaving 2 bases of the junction unmatched. The length of the CDR3 is 13 residues. The germline V gene encodes CDR1 SGHTA and CDR2 FQGNSA.

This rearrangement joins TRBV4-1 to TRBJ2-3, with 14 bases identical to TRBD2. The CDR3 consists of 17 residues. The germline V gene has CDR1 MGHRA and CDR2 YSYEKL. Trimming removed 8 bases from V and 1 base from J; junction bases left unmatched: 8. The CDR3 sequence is CASCGLAGGQGTDTQYF. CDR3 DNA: TGCGCCAGCTGCGGACTAGCGGGGGGCCAAGGCACAGATACGCAGTATTTT.

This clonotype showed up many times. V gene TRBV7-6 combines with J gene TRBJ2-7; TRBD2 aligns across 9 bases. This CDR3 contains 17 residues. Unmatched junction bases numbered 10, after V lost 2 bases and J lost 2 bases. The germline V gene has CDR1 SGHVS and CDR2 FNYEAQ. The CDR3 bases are TGTGCCAGCAGCTTACCAGCGGGAGGTGGTAGGACCTACGAGCAGTACTTC. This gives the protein CASSLPAGGGRTYEQYF.

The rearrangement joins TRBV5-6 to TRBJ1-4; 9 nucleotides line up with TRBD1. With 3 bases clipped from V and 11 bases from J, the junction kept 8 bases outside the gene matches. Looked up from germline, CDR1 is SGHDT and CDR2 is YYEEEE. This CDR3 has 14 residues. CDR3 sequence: CASSSGTGRYKLFF. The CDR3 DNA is TGTGCCAGCAGCTCGGGGACAGGGAGGTACAAACTGTTTTTT.

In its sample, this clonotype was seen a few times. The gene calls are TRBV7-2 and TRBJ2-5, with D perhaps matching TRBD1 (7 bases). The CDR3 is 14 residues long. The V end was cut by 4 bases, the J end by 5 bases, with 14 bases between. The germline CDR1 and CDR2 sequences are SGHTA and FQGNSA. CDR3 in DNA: TGTGCCAGCAGCTCCCGACAGGGACTTGAGACCCAGTACTTC. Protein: CASSSRQGLETQYF.

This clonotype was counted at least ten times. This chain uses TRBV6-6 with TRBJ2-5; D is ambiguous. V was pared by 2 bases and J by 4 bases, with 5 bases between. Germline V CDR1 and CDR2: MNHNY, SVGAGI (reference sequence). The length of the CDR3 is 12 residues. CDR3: CASSYTAETQYF. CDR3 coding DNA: TGTGCCAGCAGTTACACTGCAGAGACCCAGTACTTC.

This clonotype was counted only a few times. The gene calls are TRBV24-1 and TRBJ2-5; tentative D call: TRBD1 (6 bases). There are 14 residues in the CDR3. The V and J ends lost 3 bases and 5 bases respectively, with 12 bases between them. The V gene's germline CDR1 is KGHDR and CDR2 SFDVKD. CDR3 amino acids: CATSDRQEGETQYF. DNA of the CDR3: TGTGCCACCAGTGATCGACAGGAAGGGGAGACCCAGTACTTC.

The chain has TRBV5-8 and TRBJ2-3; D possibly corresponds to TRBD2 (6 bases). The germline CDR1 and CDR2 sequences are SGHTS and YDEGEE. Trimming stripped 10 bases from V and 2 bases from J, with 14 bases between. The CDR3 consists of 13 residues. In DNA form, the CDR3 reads TGTGCCCTTTCTAGCGACTACACAGATACGCAGTATTTT. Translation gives CALSSDYTDTQYF.

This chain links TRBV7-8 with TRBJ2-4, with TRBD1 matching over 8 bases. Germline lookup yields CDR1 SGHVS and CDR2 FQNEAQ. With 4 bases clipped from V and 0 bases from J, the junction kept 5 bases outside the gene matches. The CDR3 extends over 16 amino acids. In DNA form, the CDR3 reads TGTGCCAGCAGCTCTGGGACAGGCAAAGCCAAAAACATTCAGTACTTC. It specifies CASSSGTGKAKNIQYF.

CDR3 DNA: TGTGCCAGTACTCAGGGACTAGCGGGAGCTCCGGATACGCAGTATTTT. Its translation is CASTQGLAGAPDTQYF. This chain connects TRBV19 to TRBJ2-3; 14 bases fit TRBD2. The junction had 9 bases not matched to a gene; V was cut back by 7 bases and J by 6 bases. The CDR3 loop spans 16 amino acids. From germline, CDR1 is LNHDA and CDR2 SQIVND (reference sequence).

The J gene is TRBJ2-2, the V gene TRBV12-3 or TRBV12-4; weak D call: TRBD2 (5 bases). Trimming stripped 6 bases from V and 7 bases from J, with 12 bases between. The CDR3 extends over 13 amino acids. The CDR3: CASRPWESGELFF. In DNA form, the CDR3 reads TGTGCCAGCAGGCCCTGGGAGAGCGGGGAGCTGTTTTTT.

As DNA, the CDR3 is TGCGCCAGCAGCCCCGGAGCGCGATGGGATGAGGCTTTCTTT. It is translated as CASSPGARWDEAFF. The chain has TRBV5-1 and TRBJ1-1; D unclear. V dropped 4 bases and J dropped 11 bases, with 21 bases sitting between them. This CDR3 is 14 amino acids long. CDR1 SGHRS and CDR2 YFSETQ come from the germline V gene.

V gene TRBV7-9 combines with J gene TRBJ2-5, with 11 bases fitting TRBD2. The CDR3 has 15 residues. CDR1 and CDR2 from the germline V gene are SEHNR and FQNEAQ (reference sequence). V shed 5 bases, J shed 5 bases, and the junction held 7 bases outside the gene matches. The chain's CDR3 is CASSLPSGRSETQYF. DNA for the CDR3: TGTGCCAGCAGCCTACCTAGCGGGAGGTCTGAGACCCAGTACTTC.

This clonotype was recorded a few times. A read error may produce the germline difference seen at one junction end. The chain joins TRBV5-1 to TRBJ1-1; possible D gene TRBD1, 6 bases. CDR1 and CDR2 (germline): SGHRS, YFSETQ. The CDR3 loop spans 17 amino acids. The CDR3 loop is CASTLGGLRGLNTEAFF. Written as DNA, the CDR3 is TGCGCCAGCACCTTGGGAGGGTTAAGGGGGTTGAACACTGAAGCTTTCTTT.

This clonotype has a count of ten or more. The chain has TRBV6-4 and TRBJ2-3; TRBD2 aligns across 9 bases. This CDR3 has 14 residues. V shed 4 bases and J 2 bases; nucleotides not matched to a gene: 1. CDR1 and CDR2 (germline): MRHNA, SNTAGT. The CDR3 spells CASSASGDTDTQYF. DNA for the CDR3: TGTGCCAGCAGTGCTAGCGGGGACACAGATACGCAGTATTTT.

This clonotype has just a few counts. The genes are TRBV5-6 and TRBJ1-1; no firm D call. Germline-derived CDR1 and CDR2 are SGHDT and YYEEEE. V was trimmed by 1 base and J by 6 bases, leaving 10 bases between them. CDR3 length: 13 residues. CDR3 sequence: CASSLSPEPEAFF. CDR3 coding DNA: TGTGCCAGCAGCTTGAGCCCGGAGCCTGAAGCTTTCTTT. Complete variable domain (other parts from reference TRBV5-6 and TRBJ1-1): DAGVTQSPTHLIKTRGQQVTLRCSPKSGHDTVSWYQQALGQGPQFIFQYYEEEERQRGNFPDRFSGHQFPNYSSELNVNALLLGDSALYLCASSLSPEPEAFFGQGTRLTVV.

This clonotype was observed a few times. CDR3 in amino acids: CASSQDRVAWAPGSGANVLTF. The CDR3 bases are TGCGCCAGCAGCCAAGATCGTGTCGCCTGGGCACCAGGCTCTGGGGCCAACGTCCTGACTTTC. The J gene is TRBJ2-6, the V gene TRBV4-3; D unresolved. Deletions cut 0 bases from V and 0 bases from J, with 21 bases between. The CDR3 length is 21 residues. The V gene's germline CDR1 is LGHNA and CDR2 YSLEER.

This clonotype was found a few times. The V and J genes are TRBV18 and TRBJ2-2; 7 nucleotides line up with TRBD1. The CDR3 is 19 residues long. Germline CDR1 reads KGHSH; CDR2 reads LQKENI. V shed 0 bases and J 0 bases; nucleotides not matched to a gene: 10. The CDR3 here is CASSPPGWDRYANTGELFF. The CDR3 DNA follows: TGTGCCAGCTCACCACCGGGATGGGACAGATACGCGAACACCGGGGAGCTGTTTTTT.

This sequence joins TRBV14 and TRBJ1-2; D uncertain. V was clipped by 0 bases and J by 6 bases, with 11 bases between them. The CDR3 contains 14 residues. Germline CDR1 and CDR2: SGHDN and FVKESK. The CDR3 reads CASSQDEGLNGYTF. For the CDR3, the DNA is TGTGCCAGCAGCCAAGATGAGGGTCTGAATGGCTACACCTTC. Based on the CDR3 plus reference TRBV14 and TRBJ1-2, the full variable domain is EAGVTQFPSHSVIEKGQTVTLRCDPISGHDNLYWYRRVMGKEIKFLLHFVKESKQDESGMPNNRFLAERTGGTYSTLKVQPAELEDSGVYFCASSQDEGLNGYTFGSGTRLTVV.

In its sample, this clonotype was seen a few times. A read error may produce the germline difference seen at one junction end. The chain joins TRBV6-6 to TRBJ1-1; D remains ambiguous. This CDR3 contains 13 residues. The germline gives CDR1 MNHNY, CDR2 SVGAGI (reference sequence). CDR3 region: CASKSESHLRVPF. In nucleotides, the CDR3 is TGTGCCAGCAAAAGTGAGTCCCACCTTCGGGTCCCATTT.

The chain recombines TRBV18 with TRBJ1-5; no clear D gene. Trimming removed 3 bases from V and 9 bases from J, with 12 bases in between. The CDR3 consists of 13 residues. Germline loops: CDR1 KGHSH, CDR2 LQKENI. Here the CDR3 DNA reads TGTGCCAGCTCACCCCGCTCTGAGTGGCCCCAGCATTTT. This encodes CASSPRSEWPQHF.

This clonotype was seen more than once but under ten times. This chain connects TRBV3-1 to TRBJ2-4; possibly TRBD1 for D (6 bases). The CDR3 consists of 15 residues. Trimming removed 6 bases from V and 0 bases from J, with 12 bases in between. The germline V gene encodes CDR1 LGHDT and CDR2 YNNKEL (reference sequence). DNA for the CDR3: TGTGCCAGCAGACAGGGACCAACAGCCAAAAACATTCAGTACTTC. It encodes CASRQGPTAKNIQYF.